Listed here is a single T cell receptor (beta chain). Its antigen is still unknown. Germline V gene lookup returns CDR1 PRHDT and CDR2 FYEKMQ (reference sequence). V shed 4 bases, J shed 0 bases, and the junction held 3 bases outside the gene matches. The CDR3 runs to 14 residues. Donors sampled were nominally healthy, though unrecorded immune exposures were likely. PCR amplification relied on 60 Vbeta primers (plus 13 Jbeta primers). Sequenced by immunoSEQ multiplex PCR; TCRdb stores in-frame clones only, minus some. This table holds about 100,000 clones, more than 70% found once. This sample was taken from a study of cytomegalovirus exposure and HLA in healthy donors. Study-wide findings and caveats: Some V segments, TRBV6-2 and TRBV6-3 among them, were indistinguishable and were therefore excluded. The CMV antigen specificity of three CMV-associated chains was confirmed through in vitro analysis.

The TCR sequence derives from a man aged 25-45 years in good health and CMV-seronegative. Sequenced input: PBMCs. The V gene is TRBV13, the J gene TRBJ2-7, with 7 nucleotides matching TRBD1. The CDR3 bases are TGTGCCAGCAGCTCCCGGGACAGCTCCTACGAGCAGTACTTC. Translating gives CASSSRDSSYEQYF.